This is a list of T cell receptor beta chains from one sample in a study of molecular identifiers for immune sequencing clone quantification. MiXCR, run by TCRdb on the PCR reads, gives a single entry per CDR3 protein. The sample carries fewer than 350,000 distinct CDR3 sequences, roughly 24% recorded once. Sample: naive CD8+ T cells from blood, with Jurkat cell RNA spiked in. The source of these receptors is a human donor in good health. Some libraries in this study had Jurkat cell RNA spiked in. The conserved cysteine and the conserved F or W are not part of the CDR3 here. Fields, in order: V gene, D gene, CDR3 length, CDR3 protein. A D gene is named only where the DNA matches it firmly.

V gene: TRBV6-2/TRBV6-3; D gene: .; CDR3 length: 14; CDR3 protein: ASSGPMGPSYNEQF
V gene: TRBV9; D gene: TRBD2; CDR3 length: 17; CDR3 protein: ATHLRGAPSGGPKDTQY
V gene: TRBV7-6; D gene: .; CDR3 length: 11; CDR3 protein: ASSSHSNQPQH
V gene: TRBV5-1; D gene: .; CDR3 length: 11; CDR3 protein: ASTPSLGTEAF
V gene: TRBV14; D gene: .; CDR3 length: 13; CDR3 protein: ASSQAGVSSYEQY
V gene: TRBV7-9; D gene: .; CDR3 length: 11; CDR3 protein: ATAGGLLTEAF
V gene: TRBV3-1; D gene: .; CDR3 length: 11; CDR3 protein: ASSRGPPYEQY
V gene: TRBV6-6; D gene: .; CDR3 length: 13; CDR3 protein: ASSYMGVSGNTIY
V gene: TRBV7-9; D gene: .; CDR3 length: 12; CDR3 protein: ASSLSLDADTQY
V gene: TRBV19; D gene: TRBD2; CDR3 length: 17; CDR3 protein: ASSMEISGMGLAKNIQY
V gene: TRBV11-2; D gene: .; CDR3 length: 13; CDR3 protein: ASSVEAGGYNEQF
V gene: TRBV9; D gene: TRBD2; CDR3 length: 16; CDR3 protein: ASSVRPGLAGETGELF
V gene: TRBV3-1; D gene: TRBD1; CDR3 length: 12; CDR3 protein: ASSRPGQENIQY
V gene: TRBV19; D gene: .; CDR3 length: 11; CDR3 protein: ASSTRTSDEQY
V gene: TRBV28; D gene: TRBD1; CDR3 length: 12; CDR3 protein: ASSQQGEEETQY
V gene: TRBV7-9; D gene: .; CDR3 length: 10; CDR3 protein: ASSFSSGPQH
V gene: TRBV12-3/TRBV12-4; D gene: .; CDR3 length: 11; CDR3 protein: ASSQDLSHGYT
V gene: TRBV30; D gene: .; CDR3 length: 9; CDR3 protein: AWSLGDTQY
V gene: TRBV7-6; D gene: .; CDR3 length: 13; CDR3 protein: ASSRRVATNEKLF
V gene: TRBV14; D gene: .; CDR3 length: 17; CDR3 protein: ASSQDHLADPRVYNEQF
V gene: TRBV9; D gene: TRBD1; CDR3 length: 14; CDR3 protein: ASSVASGGGGTEAF
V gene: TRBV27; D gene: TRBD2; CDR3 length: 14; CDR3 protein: ASSRIAGVGPYEQY
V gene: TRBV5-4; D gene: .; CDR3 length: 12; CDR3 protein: ASSWGGLPDTQY
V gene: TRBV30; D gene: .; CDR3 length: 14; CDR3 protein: AWSVLTMVSGNTIY
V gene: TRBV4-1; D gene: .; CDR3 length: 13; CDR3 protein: ASSQELGGTYERY
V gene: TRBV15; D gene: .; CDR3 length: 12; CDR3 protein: ATRQSGTYNEQF
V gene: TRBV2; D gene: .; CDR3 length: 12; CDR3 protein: ASNKQGFVTEAF
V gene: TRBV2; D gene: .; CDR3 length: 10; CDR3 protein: ASGRPGTEAF
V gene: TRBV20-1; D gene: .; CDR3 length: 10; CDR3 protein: SARDPDGELF
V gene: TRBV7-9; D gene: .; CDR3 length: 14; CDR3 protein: ASSLGPMEHQETQY
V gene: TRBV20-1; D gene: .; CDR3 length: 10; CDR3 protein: SAPHRGNTIY
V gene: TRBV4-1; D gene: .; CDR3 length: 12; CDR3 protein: ASSHRQVGGEQY
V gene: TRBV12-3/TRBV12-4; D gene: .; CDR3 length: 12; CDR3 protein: ASSLSRNTGELF
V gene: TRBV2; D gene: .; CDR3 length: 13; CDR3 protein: ASRPIRSGNQPQH
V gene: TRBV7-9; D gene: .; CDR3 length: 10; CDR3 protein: ASSLPGDEQY
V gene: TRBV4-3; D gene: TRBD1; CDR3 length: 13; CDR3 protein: ASSQEGQGYNEQF
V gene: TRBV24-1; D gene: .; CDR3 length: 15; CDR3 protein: ATTTPERQLLGETQY
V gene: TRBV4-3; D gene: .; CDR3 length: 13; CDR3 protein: ASSQDLTTNYGYT
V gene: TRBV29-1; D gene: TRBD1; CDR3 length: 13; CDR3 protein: SVPTGGAPDYGYT
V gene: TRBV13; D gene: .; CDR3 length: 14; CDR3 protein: ASSFFTLTLDTEAF
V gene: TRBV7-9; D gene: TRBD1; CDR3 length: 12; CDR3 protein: ASSNDREPDTQY
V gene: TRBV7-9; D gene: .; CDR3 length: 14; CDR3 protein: ASSPKDTESSYGQY
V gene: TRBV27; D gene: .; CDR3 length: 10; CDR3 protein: ATGSGGEKLF
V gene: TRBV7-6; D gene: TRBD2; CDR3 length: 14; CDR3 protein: ASSPIAGGPDETQY
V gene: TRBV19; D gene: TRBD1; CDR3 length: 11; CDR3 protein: AIRGTGEETQY
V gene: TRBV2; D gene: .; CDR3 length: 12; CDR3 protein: ASRTDLTHETQY
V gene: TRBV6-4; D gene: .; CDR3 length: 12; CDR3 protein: ASGDAGQNAEQF
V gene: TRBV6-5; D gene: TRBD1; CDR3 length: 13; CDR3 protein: ASSYQGQGDYEQY
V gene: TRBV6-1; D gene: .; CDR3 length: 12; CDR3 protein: ASKEGGDYEKLF
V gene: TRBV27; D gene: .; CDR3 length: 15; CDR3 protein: ASSSDNSLNNQETQY
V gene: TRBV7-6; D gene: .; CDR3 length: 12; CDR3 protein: ASSFVEDQETQY
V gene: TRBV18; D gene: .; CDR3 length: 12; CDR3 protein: ASSPGDSAYEQY